This T cell receptor (beta chain) originates from a study of blood T cell repertoires in COVID-19. Germline loops: CDR1 SGHTA, CDR2 FQGNSA. This CDR3 region has 15 residues. The ends lost 5 bases at V and 4 bases at J; junction bases unmatched: 8. Produced via immunoSEQ multiplex PCR; TCRdb's table is partial and in-frame only. The sample holds about 300,000 clones, about nine tenths seen once. The clonotype originates from a woman aged 25 to 39 with COVID-19, enrolled during active disease. The sample consisted of peripheral blood. The chain recombines TRBV7-2 with TRBJ1-2; 9 nucleotides line up with TRBD1. CDR3 region: CASSLTGGASYGYTF. The DNA of the CDR3 is TGTGCCAGCAGCCTCACAGGGGGCGCCTCCTATGGCTACACCTTC.